This T cell receptor beta chain derives from a study of cytomegalovirus exposure and HLA in healthy donors. Whole-study findings and limits: In an earlier analysis, about 87% or about 30%: the productive usage of most TCR beta V segments.

Amplification used 60 Vbeta primers and 13 Jbeta primers. The data were produced by immunoSEQ multiplex PCR, yet TCRdb's version contains in-frame clones alone and is incomplete. The table includes about 200,000 clones, roughly 90% detected once. The CDR3 totals 15 residues. V gave up 3 bases and J gave up 0 bases, with 12 bases separating them. Germline lookup yields CDR1 MNHEY and CDR2 SMNVEV (reference sequence). Note on this clone: The antigen remains undetermined.

The receptor comes from a woman in her twenties or thirties in good health and CMV-seronegative. The rearrangement links TRBV27 to TRBJ2-7, with TRBD1 as a possible D gene (6 bases). The sample was PBMCs. CDR3 protein: CASSLGAKSSYEQYF. CDR3 coding DNA: TGTGCCAGCAGTTTGGGGGCGAAAAGCTCCTACGAGCAGTACTTC.